The clone carrying this T cell receptor beta chain was seen a few times. Its target is not known. The sample comes from a study of cytomegalovirus exposure and HLA in healthy donors. Study overall: For the roughly 390 genotyped donors, approximately 83% fell within the Caucasian-associated ancestry cluster.

PCR was performed using 60 Vbeta and 13 Jbeta primers. Profiled with immunoSEQ multiplex PCR; TCRdb holds only in-frame clones, not every one. Found here are roughly 140,000 clones, around 70% of them singletons; the top ten hold roughly 2.1%. Study conclusions and caveats: As a later analysis showed, a missense DCLRE1C variant was linked to trimming of TCR beta V- and J-genes. CMV serostatus was the sole immune exposure information available. Among donors in an Asian-associated ancestry cluster, a later analysis reportedly found fewer N-insertions than the roughly 670-donor mean.

V dropped 5 bases and J dropped 5; count of bases not matched to a gene: 10. This CDR3 is 15 amino acids long. The germline CDR1 and CDR2 sequences are ENHRY and SYGVKD. This receptor was identified in a middle-aged man in good health and CMV-seronegative. Sequencing was carried out using PBMCs. The chain recombines TRBV10-3 with TRBJ2-5, with 8 nucleotides matching TRBD2. CDR3 nucleotides: TGTGCCATCAGTATTTCGGGGGGGGCGGGGGAGACCCAGTACTTC. Residues: CAISISGGAGETQYF.